This TCR beta chain originates from a study of beta chain features in type 1 diabetes. Overall study context: Sorted cells examined across all samples numbered 100 million to 140 million.

CDR3 length equals 14 residues. Per the germline V gene, CDR1 is SQVTM and CDR2 is ANQGSEA. V was clipped by 6 bases and J by 3 bases, with 17 bases between them. Study-level findings and limits: For Type 1 diabetes patients, all four CD4+ subsets carried TCRB CDR3s that were moderately but significantly shorter.

A note on this clone: Its antigen remains unknown.

Sequenced material consisted of expressed TCRB transcripts (all of the isolated RNA was reverse transcribed). Sequenced by immunoSEQ multiplex PCR; TCRdb stores in-frame clones only, minus some. The repertoire has roughly 220,000 clones, 16% of them found once; the top ten carry 0.085%. Material for sequencing was naive CD4+ T cells from blood. The chain employs TRBV29-1 and TRBJ1-1; the D gene is possibly TRBD1 (6 bases). The sequence derives from a man younger than 40 with type 1 diabetes. The CDR3 DNA reads as TGCAGCGTCCTCTCAGGGGTACGGGACACTGAAGCTTTCTTT. It specifies CSVLSGVRDTEAFF.